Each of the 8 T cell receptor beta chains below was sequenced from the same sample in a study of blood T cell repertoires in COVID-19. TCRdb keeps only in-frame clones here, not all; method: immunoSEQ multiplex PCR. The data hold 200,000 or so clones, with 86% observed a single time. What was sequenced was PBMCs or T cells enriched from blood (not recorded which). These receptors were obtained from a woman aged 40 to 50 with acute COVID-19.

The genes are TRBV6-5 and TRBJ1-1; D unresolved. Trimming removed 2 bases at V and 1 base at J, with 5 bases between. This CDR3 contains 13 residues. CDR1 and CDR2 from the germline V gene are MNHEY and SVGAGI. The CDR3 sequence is CASSYEGNTEAFF. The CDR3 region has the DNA TGTGCCAGCAGTTACGAGGGGAACACTGAAGCTTTCTTT.

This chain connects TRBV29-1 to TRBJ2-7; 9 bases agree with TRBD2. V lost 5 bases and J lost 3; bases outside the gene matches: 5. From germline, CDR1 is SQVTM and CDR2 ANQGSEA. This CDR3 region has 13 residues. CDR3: CSVRSGGSYEQYF. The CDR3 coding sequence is TGCAGCGTTCGTAGCGGGGGCAGCTACGAGCAGTACTTC.

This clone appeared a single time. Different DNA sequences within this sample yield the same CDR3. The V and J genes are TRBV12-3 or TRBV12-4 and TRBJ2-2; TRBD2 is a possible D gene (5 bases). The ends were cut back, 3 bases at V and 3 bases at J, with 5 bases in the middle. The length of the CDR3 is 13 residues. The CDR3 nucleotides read TGTGCCAGCAGTTTGCGGGACACCGGGGAGCTGTTTTTT. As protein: CASSLRDTGELFF.

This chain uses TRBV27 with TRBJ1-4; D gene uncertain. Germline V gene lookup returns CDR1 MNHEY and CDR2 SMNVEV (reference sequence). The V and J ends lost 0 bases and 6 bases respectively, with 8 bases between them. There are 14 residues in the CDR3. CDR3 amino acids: CASSLSSGYEKLFF. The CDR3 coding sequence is TGTGCCAGCAGTTTATCTAGCGGATATGAAAAACTGTTTTTT. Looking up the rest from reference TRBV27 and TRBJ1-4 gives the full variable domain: EAQVTQNPRYLITVTGKKLTVTCSQNMNHEYMSWYRQDPGLGLRQIYYSMNVEVTDKGDVPEGYKVSRKEKRNFPLILESPSPNQTSLYFCASSLSSGYEKLFFGSGTQLSVL.

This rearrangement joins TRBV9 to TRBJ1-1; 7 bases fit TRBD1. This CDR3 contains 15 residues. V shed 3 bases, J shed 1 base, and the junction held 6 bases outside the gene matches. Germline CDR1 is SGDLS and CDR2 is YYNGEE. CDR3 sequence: CASSAKGQANTEAFF. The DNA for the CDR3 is TGTGCCAGCAGCGCGAAAGGACAGGCGAACACTGAAGCTTTCTTT.

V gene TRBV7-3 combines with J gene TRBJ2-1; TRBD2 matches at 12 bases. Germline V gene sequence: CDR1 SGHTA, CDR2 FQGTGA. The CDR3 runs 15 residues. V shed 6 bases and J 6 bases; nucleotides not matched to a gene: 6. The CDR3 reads CASSPLAGGFNEQFF. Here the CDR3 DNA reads TGTGCCAGCAGTCCTCTAGCGGGGGGGTTCAATGAGCAGTTCTTC. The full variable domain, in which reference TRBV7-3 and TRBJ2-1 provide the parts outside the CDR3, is GAGVSQTPSNKVTEKGKYVELRCDPISGHTALYWYRQSLGQGPEFLIYFQGTGAADDSGLPNDRFFAVRPEGSVSTLKIQRTERGDSAVYLCASSPLAGGFNEQFFGPGTRLTVL.

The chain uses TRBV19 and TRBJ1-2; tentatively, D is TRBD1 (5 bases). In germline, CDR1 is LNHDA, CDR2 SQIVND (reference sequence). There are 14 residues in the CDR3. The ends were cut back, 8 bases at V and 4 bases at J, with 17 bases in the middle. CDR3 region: CASGSNTGSYGYTF. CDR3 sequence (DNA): TGTGCCAGTGGCTCGAACACAGGATCCTATGGCTACACCTTC. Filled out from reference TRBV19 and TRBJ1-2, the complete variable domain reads DGGITQSPKYLFRKEGQNVTLSCEQNLNHDAMYWYRQDPGQGLRLIYYSQIVNDFQKGDIAEGYSVSREKKESFPLTVTSAQKNPTAFYLCASGSNTGSYGYTFGSGTRLTVV.

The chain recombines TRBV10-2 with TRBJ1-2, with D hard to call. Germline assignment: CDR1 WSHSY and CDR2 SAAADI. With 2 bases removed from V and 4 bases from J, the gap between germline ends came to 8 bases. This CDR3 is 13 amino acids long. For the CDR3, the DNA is TGCGCCAGCAGTGAGGACATTACCTATGGCTACACCTTC. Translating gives CASSEDITYGYTF.